This TCR beta chain was documented in a study of T cells in Graves' hyperthyroidism and ophthalmopathy (dated by TCRdb to about 2019). Concerning the study at large: Peripheral blood samples were taken at initial diagnosis, before any treatment was given. TCR V-J signatures able to tell the groups apart were searched for in a discovery cohort of 90 to 100 patients, of whom more than 40 had Graves' ophthalmopathy and 55 to 60 had stable Graves' hyperthyroidism. Prospective prediction of ophthalmopathy was tested in an independent validation cohort consisting of 18 hyperthyroidism patients and more than 15 patients who later progressed to ophthalmopathy. For training and testing, the 80 to 100 patients in the discovery cohort were randomly divided in a 7:3 ratio. The paper describes TCR Vbeta CDR3 sequencing of 140 or so peripheral blood samples, made up of 43 ophthalmopathy patients, 70 to 75 hyperthyroidism patients and roughly 17 progressor patients. The study also compared thyroid tissue and blood T-cell repertoires from more than five Graves' hyperthyroidism patients. Following sampling, methimazole starting at 30 mg daily was given to hyperthyroidism patients, and high-dose intravenous methylprednisolone was given to ophthalmopathy patients.

From the cysteine up to the phenylalanine, the CDR3 has a length of 15 residues. Just CDR3 DNA is preserved here, 45 bases in frame from base 1. CDR1 and CDR2, looked up from the germline V gene (reference sequence), are SEHNR and FQNEAQ. V loses 1 base, J loses 5 bases, and the germline ends lie 13 bases apart. For this clonotype: Its antigen is still unknown. Qualities for individual bases were not recorded, and no much larger clone is one base off.

Graves' hyperthyroidism was defined as stable when no progression to ophthalmopathy occurred over 18 months of follow-up. Hyperthyroidism patients were aged 18 to 65 years and newly diagnosed, with disease duration of less than 2 months. The study excluded patients with uncontrolled infections, other autoimmune diseases, pregnancy or lactation. Diagnoses were established on the basis of clinical symptoms, serum thyroxine and TRAb, thyroid ultrasound, and orbital computed tomography. PBMCs were separated from under 11 ml of fresh peripheral blood using Ficoll-Paque density gradient centrifugation. Total RNA was extracted using Trizol reagent, and RNA quality was assessed on an Agilent 2100 Bioanalyzer. The TCR beta CDR3 regions were amplified from the RNA transcripts. The first round of RT-PCR for the TCR CDR3 was performed with the HTBI primer set and the Qiagen OneStep RT-PCR kit. Libraries were constructed in a second round of multiplex PCR, after which size selection and purification were performed. The libraries were sequenced on an Illumina HiSeq2000 using paired-end 100 bp reads. The published analysis was carried out like this. Raw data were processed with SOAPnuke, discarding reads with adapters, uncalled bases, mean Phred below 15, or no exact constant-primer or identifier match. High-quality paired reads were merged with COPE v1.2.5, and unique nucleotide sequences were defined as clonotypes. MiTCR v1.1 was used to align clonotypes to the IMGT TRBV, TRBD and TRBJ reference segments. Analysis was restricted to V-J combinations with a frequency above 0.0001, which covered 98% to 99.2% of repertoires. A TCS score was defined as the ratio between F50 (clonal expansion) and ExV (chaos), using BLOSUM62-based TCRdist between CDR3 peptides within each V-J. Welch's t-statistics and random forest reduced 500 to 650 V-J features to under 15, which were used in a naive Bayes classifier (R e1071). Using fastp trimming at Q25 and MiXCR clonotype assembly, TCRdb reanalyzed the public sequencing data and kept in-frame beta chains. Entries are consolidated by CDR3 protein sequence, retaining the most common genes and DNA. The V and J calls shown here were made by TCRdb, not taken from the authors' results. The sample table holds 300,000 to 400,000 distinct CDR3 sequences, of which about 15% were seen once. 20% to 25% of the sample is held by the ten biggest clonotypes.

Points the paper makes about the study in general: In validation, the model predicted progression to ophthalmopathy a median of 6.5 months before onset, with about 71% sensitivity and about 75% specificity. Sample size was not statistically predetermined, and investigators were not blinded to group allocation. Most expanded thyroid clonotypes (frequency above 0.001) were also detected in blood, a finding suggesting that blood repertoires may reflect thyroid immune responses. A 13 V-J signature model separated ophthalmopathy from stable hyperthyroidism, with approximately 87% sensitivity and about 81% specificity in cross-validation and 80%/75% in testing.

Sequences were obtained from blood. This TCR was sampled from a woman in her 30s with Graves' hyperthyroidism. The sequence links TRBV7-9 to TRBJ2-3; confidence is insufficient to name the D gene. The base sequence is TGTGCCAGCAGCTTAGATGTCTCCTGGGGAGATACGCAGTATTTT. Translated, it reads CASSLDVSWGDTQYF.